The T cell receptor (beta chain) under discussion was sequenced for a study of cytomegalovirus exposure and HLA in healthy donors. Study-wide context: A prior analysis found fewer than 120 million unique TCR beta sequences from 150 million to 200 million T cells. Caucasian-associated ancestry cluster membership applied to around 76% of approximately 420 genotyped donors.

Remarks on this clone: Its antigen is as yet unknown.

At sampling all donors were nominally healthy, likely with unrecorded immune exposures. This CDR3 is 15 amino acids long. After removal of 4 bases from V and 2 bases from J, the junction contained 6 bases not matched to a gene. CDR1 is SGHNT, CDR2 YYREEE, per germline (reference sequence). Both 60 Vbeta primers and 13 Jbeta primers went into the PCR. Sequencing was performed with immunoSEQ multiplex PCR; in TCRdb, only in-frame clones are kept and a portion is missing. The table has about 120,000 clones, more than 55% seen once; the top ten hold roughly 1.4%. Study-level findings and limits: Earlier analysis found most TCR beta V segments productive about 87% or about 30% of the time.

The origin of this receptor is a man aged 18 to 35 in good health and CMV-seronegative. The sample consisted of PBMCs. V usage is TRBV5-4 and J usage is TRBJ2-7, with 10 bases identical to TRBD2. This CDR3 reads CASSAGLAATYEQYF. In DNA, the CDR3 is TGTGCCAGCAGCGCCGGACTAGCGGCGACCTACGAGCAGTACTTC.